The entry below gives a single TCR beta chain sequence along with its context. Antigen: not known. The PCR was carried out with 60 Vbeta primers and 13 Jbeta primers. Per the authors' pipeline: Around 76 million unique TCR beta chains, 9 million to 14 million shared, were counted in a later analysis. Produced via immunoSEQ multiplex PCR; TCRdb's table is partial and in-frame only. V, J and clone size were drawn from that table, and D and trimming were deduced from the DNA. Among approximately 100,000 clones, 65% to 75% were seen once, and the ten largest hold under 5.5%. This CDR3 contains 17 residues. Germline lookup yields CDR1 SGHNT and CDR2 YYREEE (reference sequence). Germline trimming cut 1 base from V and 0 bases from J; bases unmatched to any gene: 8. This entry comes from a study of cytomegalovirus exposure and HLA in healthy donors. Study results and caveats: Follow-up analysis found HLA locus-dependent TCR association rates, highest for DRB1 and lowest for HLA-C. Available immune exposure information covered CMV serostatus only.

V usage is TRBV5-4 and J usage is TRBJ2-3; 7 bases line up with TRBD2. This TCR was sampled from a woman aged 18-29 years in good health and CMV-seropositive. The sample was PBMCs. The CDR3 nucleotides read TGTGCCAGCAGCTTGAGTTTGGGCGGGAGCAGCACAGATACGCAGTATTTT. Residues: CASSLSLGGSSTDTQYF.